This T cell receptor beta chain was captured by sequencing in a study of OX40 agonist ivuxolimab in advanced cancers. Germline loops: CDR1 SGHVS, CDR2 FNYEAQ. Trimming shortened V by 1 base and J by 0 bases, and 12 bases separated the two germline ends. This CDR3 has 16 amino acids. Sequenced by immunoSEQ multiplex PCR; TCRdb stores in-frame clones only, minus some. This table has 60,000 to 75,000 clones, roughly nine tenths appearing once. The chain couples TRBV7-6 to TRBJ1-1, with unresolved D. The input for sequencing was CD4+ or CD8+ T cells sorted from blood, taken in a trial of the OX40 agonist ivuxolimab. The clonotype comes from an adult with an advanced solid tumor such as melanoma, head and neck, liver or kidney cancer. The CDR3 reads CASSLGRRQMNTEAFF. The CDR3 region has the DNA TGTGCCAGCAGCTTAGGGCGACGGCAAATGAACACTGAAGCTTTCTTT.